The source of this T cell receptor beta chain is a study of breast tumors, draining lymph nodes, adjacent tissues. Study results and caveats: Findings are consistent with lymph node origin and intratumoral expansion of most tumor T cells.

TCRdb reprocessed the multiplex PCR reads via MiXCR and lists one record per CDR3 protein. Here the sample spans about 31,000 distinct CDR3 sequences, roughly 63% being singletons. This clonotype was counted many times. Its antigen is not identified. Being one base from a much bigger clone, this may be a read error. The germline V gene has CDR1 LGHNA and CDR2 YNFKEQ. This CDR3 region has 15 residues. The sample consisted of breast tumor tissue. The TCR sequence derives from a female donor with breast cancer. Some clones in this sample may be carry-over from other donors' samples. This rearrangement joins TRBV4-2 to TRBJ2-2; D may correspond to TRBD1 or TRBD2 (5 bases each). The CDR3 bases are TGTGTCAGCAGACGGGACGTTCTAGGCACCGGGGAGCTGTTTTTT. This translates into CVSRRDVLGTGELFF.